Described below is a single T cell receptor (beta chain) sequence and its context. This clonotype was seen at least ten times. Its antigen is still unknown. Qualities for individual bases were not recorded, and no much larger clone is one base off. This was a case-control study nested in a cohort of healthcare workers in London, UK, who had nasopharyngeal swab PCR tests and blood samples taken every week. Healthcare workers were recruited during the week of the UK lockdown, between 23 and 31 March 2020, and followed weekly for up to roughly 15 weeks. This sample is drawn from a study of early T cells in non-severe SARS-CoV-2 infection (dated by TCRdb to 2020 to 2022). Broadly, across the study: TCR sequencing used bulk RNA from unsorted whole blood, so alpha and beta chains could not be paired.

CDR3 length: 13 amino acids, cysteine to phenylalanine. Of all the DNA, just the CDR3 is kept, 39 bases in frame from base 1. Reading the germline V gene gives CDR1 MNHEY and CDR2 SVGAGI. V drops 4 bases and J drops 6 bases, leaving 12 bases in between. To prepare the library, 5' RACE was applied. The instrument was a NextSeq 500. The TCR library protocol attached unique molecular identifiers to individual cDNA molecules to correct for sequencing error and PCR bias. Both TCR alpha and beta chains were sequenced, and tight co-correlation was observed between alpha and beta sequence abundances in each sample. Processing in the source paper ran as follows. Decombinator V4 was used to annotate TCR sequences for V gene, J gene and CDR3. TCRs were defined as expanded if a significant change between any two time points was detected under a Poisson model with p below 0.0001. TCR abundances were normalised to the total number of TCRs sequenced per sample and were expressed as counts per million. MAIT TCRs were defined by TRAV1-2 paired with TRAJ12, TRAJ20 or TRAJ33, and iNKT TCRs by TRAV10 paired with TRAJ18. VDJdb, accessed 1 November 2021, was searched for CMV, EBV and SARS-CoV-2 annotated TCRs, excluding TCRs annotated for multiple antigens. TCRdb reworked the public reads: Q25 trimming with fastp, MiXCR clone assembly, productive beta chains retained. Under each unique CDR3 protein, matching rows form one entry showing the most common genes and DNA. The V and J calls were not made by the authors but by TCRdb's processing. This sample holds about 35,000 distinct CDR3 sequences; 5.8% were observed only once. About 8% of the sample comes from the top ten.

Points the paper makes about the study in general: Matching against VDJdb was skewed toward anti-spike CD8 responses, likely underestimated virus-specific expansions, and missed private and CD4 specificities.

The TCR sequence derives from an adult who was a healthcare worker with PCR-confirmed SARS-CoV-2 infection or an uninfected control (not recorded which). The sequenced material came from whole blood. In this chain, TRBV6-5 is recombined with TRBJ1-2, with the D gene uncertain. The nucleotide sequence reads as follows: TGTGCCAGCAGTTTATTACGGGGTAATGGCTACACCTTC. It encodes CASSLLRGNGYTF.